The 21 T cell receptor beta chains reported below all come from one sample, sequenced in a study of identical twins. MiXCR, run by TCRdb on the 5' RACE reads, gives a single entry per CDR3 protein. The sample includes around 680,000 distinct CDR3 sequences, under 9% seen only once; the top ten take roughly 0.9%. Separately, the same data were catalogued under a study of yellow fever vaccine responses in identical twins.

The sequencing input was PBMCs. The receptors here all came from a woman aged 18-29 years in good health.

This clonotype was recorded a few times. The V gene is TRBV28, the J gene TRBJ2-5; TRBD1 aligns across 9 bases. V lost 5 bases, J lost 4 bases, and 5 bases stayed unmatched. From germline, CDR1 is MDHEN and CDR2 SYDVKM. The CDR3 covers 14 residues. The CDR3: CASSRRTGAETQYF. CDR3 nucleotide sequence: TGTGCCAGCAGTCGAAGGACAGGGGCAGAGACCCAGTACTTC.

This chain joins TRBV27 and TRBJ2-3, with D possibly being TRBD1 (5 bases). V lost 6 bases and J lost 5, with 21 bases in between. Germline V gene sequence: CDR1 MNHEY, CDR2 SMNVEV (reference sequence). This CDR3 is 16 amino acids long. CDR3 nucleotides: TGTGCCAGCAGCCGTTCTTCTAAGACAGATATAGATACGCAGTATTTT. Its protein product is CASSRSSKTDIDTQYF.

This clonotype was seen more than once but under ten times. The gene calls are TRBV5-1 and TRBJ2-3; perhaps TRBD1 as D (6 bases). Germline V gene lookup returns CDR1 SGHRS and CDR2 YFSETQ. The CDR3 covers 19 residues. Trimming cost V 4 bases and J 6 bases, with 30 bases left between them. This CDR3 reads CASSPNVGVGGNLNDTQYF. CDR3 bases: TGCGCCAGCAGCCCGAATGTCGGCGTTGGGGGCAATTTAAATGATACGCAGTATTTT.

In DNA, the CDR3 is TGTGCCAGCAGTGGCGGGACTAGCGATACAATCCCCACAGATACGCAGTATTTT. Protein: CASSGGTSDTIPTDTQYF. The chain is built from TRBV6-1 and TRBJ2-3; TRBD2 matches 10 bases. The ends lost 4 bases at V and 2 bases at J; junction bases unmatched: 12. Per germline, CDR1 MNHNS and CDR2 SASEGT. The CDR3 length is 18 residues.

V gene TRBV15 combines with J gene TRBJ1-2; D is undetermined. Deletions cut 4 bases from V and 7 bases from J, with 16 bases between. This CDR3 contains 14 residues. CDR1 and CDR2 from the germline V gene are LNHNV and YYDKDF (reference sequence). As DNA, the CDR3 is TGTGCCACCAGCAATAGCTGGGCCCTAGCTGGCTACACCTTC. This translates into CATSNSWALAGYTF.

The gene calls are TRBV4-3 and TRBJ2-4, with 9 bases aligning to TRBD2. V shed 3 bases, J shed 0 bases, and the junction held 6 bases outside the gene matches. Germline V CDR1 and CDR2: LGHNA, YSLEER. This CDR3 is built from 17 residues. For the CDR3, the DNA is TGCGCCAGCAGCCAGGAACTAGCGGGTCTAGCCAAAAACATTCAGTACTTC. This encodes CASSQELAGLAKNIQYF.

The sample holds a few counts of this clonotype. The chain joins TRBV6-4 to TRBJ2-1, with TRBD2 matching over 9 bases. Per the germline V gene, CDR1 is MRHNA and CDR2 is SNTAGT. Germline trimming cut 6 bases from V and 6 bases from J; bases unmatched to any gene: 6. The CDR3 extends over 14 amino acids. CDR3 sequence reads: CASSRREGRNEQFF. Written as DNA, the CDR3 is TGTGCCAGCAGCAGGCGGGAGGGCCGCAATGAGCAGTTCTTC.

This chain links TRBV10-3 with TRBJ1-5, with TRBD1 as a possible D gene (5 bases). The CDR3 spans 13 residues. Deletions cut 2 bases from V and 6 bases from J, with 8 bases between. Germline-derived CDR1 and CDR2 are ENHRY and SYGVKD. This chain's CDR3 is CAISEGRGQPQHF. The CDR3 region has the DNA TGTGCCATCAGTGAGGGTAGGGGTCAGCCCCAGCATTTT.

CDR3: CASSGLSGRYNEQFF. The CDR3 region has the DNA TGTGCCAGCAGTGGCCTTAGCGGGAGGTACAATGAGCAGTTCTTC. This chain joins TRBV6-1 and TRBJ2-1; 10 bases match TRBD2. The germline gives CDR1 MNHNS, CDR2 SASEGT. CDR3 length: 15 amino acids. V shed 4 bases and J 4 bases; nucleotides not matched to a gene: 4.

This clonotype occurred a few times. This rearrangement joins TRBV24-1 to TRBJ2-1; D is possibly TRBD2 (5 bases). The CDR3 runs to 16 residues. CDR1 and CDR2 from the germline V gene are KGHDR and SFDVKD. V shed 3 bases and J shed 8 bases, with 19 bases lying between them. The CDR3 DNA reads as TGTGCCACCAGTGATCAGACCAAGGCCGGGAAGTATGAGCAGTTCTTC. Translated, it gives CATSDQTKAGKYEQFF.

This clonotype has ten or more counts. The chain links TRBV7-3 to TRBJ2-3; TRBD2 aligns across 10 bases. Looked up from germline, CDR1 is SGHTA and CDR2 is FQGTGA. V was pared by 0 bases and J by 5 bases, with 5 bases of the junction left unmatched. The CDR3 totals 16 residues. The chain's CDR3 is CASSLTASGGGDTQYF. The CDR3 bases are TGTGCCAGCAGCTTAACGGCTAGCGGGGGTGGAGATACGCAGTATTTT.

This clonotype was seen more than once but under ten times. The CDR3 region is CASLGTSGDTYNEQFF. The CDR3 bases are TGTGCCAGCTTAGGGACTAGCGGGGACACCTACAATGAGCAGTTCTTC. The V call is TRBV2, the J call TRBJ2-1, with 13 bases identical to TRBD2. This CDR3 is built from 16 residues. CDR1 and CDR2 (germline): SNHLY, FYNNEI. The junction had 6 bases not matched to a gene; V was cut back by 8 bases and J by 2 bases.

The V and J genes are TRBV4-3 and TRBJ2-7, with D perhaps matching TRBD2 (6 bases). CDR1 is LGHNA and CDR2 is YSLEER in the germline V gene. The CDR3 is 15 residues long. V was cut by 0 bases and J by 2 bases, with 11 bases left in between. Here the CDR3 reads CASSQDSGDPYEQYF. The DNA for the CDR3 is TGCGCCAGCAGCCAAGATTCGGGGGACCCCTACGAGCAGTACTTC.

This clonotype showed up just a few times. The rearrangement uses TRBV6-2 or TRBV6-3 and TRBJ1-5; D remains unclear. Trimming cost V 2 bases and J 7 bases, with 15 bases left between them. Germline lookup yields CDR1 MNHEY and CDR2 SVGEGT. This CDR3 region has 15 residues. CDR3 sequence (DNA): TGTGCCAGCAGTTACGAAGAGGTCAGGACGCAGCCCCAGCATTTT. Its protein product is CASSYEEVRTQPQHF.

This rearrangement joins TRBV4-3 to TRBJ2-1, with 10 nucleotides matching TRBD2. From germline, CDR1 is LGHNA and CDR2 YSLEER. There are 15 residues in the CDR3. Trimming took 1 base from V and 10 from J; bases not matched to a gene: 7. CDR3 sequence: CASSQGGSGRPEQFF. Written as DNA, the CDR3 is TGCGCCAGCAGCCAAGGGGGTAGCGGGAGGCCAGAGCAGTTCTTC.

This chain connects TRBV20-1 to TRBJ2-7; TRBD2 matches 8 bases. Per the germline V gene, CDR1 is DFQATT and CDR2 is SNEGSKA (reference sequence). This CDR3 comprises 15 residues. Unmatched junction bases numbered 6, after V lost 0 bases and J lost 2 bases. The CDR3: CSARDRLASPYEQYF. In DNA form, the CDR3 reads TGCAGTGCTAGAGATAGACTAGCGTCACCCTACGAGCAGTACTTC.

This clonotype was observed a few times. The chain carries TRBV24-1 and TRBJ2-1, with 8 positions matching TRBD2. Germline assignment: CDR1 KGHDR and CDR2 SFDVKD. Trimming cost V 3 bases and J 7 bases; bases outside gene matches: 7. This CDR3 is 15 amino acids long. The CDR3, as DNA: TGTGCCACCAGTGATGCAAAGCGGGGGAAGAATGAGCAGTTCTTC. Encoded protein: CATSDAKRGKNEQFF.

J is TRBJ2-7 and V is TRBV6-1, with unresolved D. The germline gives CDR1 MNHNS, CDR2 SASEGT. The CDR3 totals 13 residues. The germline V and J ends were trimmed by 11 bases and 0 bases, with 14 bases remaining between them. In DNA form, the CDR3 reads TGTGCCGCTAAAGCGCGCATCTCCTACGAGCAGTACTTC. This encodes CAAKARISYEQYF.

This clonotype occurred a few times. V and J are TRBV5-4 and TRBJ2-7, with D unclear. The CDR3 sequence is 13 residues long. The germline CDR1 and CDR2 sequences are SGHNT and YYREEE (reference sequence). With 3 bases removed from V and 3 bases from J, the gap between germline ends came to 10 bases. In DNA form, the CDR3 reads TGTGCCAGCAGCTCGACCCCCTACTACGAGCAGTACTTC. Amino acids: CASSSTPYYEQYF.

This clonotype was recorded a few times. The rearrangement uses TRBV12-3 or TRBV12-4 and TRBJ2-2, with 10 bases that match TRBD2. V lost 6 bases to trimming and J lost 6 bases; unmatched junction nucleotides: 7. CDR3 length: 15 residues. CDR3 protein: CASRSLSGGSGELFF. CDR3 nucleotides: TGTGCCAGCAGGTCCCTTAGCGGGGGGTCCGGGGAGCTGTTTTTT.

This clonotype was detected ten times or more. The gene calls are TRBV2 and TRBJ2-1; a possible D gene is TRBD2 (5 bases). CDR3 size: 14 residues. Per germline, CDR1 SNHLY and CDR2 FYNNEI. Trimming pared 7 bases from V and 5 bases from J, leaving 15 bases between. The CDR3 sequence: CASISEWGDNEQFF. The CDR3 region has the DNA TGTGCCAGCATTTCGGAGTGGGGAGACAATGAGCAGTTCTTC.